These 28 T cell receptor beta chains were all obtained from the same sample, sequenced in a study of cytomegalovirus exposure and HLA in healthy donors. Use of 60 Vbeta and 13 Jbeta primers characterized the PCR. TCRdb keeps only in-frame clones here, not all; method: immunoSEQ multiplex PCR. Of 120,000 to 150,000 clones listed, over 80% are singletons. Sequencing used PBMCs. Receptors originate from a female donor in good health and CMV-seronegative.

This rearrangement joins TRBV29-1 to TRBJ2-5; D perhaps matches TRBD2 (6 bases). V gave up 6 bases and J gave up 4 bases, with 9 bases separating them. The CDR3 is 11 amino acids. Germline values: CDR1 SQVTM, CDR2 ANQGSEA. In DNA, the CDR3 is TGCAGCGTGCGGGACGGAGAGACCCAGTACTTC. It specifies CSVRDGETQYF. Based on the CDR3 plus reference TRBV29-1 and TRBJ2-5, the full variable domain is SAVISQKPSRDICQRGTSLTIQCQVDSQVTMMFWYRQQPGQSLTLIATANQGSEATYESGFVIDKFPISRPNLTFSTLTVSNMSPEDSSIYLCSVRDGETQYFGPGTRLLVL.

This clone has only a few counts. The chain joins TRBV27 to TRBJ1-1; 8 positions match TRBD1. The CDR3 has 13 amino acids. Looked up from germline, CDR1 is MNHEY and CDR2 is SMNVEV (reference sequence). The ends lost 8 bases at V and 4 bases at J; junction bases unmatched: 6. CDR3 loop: CASGPDRGTEAFF. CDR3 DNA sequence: TGTGCCAGCGGCCCAGACAGGGGCACTGAAGCTTTCTTT.

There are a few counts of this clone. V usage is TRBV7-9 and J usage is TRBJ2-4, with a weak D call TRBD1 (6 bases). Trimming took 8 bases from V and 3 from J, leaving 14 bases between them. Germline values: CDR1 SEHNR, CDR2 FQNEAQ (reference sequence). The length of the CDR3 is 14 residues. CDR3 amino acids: CASSDTGLKNIQYF. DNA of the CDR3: TGTGCCAGCTCCGATACAGGGCTCAAAAACATTCAGTACTTC.

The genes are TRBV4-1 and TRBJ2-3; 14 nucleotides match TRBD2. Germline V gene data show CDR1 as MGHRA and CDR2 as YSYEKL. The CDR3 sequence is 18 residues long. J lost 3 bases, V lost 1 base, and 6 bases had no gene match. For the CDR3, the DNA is TGCGCCAGCAGCCAAGTGGGACTAGCGGGAGCGGTGACAGATACGCAGTATTTT. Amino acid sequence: CASSQVGLAGAVTDTQYF.

CDR3 loop: CASSVGEARGEKLFF. The CDR3 region has the DNA TGCGCCAGCAGCGTGGGGGAGGCCCGGGGAGAAAAACTGTTTTTT. The chain recombines TRBV5-1 with TRBJ1-4, with TRBD1 as a possible D gene (5 bases). From germline, CDR1 is SGHRS and CDR2 YFSETQ. V lost 4 bases, J lost 8 bases, and 18 bases lay in between. This CDR3 has 15 amino acids.

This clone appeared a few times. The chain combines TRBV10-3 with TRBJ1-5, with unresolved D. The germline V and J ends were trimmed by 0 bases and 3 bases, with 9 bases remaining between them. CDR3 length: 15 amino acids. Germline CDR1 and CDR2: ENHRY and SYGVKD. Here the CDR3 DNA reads TGTGCCATCAGTGAGTCCCCCAGTTTCAATCAGCCCCAGCATTTT. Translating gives CAISESPSFNQPQHF.

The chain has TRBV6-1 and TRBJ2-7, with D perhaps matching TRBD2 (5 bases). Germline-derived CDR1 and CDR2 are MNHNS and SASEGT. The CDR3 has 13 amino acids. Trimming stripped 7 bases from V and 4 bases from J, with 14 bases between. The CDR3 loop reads CASKSGDGYEQYF. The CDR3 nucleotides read TGTGCCAGCAAGTCCGGGGATGGTTACGAGCAGTACTTC.

CDR3 protein: CASSPRDSSYEQYF. The CDR3 DNA reads TGTGCCAGCAGCCCCCGGGACAGCTCCTACGAGCAGTACTTC. The rearrangement links TRBV7-9 to TRBJ2-7, with 7 bases identical to TRBD1. V was pared by 5 bases and J by 0 bases, with 4 bases of the junction left unmatched. The CDR3 covers 14 residues. Germline CDR1 reads SEHNR; CDR2 reads FQNEAQ (reference sequence).

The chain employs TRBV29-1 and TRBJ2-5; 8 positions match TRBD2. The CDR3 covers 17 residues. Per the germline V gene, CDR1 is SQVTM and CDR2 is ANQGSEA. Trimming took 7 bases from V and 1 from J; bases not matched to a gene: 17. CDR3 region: CSAFRAGGGRVQETQYF. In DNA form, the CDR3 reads TGCAGCGCCTTCCGGGCCGGGGGGGGGAGGGTCCAAGAGACCCAGTACTTC.

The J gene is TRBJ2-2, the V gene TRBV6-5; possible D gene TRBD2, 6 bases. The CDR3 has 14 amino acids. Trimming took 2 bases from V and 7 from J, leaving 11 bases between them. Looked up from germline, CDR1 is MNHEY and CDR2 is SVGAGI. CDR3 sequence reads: CASSYALGGGELFF. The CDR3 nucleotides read TGTGCCAGCAGTTACGCCTTGGGGGGCGGGGAGCTGTTTTTT.

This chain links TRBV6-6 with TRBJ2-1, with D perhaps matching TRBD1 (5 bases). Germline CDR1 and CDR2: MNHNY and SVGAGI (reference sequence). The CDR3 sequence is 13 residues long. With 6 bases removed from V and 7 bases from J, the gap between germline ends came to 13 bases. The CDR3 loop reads CASSWTQGNEQFF. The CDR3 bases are TGTGCCAGCAGCTGGACACAAGGGAATGAGCAGTTCTTC.

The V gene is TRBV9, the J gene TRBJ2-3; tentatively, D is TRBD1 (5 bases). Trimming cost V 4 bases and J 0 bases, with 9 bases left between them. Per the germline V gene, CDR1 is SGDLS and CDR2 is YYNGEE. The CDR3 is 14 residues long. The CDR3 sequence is CASSTDKSTDTQYF. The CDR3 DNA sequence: TGTGCCAGCAGCACGGACAAGAGCACAGATACGCAGTATTTT.

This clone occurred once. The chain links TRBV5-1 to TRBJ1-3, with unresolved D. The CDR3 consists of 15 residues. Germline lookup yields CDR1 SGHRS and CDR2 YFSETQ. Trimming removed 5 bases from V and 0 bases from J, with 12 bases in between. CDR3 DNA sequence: TGCGCCAGCAGAACAGAACCTACCTCTGGAAACACCATATATTTT. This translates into CASRTEPTSGNTIYF.

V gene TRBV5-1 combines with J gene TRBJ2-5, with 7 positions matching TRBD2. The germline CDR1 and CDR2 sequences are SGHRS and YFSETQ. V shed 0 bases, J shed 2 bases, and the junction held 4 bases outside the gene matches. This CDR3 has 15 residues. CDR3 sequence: CASSLGTREQETQYF. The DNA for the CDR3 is TGCGCCAGCAGCTTGGGGACTAGGGAGCAAGAGACCCAGTACTTC.

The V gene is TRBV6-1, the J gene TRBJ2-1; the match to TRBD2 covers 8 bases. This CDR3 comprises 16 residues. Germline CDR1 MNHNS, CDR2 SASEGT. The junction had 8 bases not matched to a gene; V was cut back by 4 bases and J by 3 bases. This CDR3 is CASSVEREMDYNEQFF. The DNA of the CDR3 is TGTGCCAGCAGTGTGGAGCGGGAGATGGACTACAATGAGCAGTTCTTC.

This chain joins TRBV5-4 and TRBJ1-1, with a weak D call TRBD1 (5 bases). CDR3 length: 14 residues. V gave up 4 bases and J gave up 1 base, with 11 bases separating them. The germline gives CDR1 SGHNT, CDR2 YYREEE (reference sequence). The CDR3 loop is CASSQGASNTEAFF. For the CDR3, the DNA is TGTGCCAGCAGCCAAGGGGCTTCGAACACTGAAGCTTTCTTT.

The CDR3 nucleotides read TGTGCCAGCAGCCCCAGAGCGGGGAGCTCCTACGAGCAGTACTTC. This gives the protein CASSPRAGSSYEQYF. This rearrangement joins TRBV5-8 to TRBJ2-7; 7 bases map to TRBD2. The CDR3 contains 15 residues. Germline assignment: CDR1 SGHTS and CDR2 YDEGEE. Trimming at V came to 4 bases and at J to 0 bases, leaving 7 bases not matched to a gene.

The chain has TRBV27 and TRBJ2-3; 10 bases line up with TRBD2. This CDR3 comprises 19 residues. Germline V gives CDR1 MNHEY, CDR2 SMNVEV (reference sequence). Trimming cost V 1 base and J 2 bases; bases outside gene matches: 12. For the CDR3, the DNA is TGTGCCAGCAGTTTATTGGCAGGCCCCGGGACTAGCGACACAGATACGCAGTATTTT. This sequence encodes CASSLLAGPGTSDTDTQYF.

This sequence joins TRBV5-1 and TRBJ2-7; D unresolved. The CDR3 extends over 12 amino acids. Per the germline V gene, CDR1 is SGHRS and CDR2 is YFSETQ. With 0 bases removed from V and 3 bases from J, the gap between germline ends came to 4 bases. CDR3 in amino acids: CASSLDHYEQYF. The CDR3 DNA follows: TGCGCCAGCAGCTTGGATCACTACGAGCAGTACTTC.

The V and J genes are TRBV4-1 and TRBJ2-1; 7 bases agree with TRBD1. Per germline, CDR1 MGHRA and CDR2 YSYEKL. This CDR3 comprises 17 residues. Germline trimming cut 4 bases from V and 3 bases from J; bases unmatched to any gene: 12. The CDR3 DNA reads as TGCGCCAGCAGCCCCAACCTCGGGACAGCTTACTACAATGAGCAGTTCTTC. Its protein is CASSPNLGTAYYNEQFF.

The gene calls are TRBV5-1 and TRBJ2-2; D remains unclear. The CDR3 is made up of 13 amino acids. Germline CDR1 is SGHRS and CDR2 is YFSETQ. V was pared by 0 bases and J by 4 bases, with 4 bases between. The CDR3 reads CASSLDGTGELFF. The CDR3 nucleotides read TGCGCCAGCAGCTTGGACGGCACCGGGGAGCTGTTTTTT. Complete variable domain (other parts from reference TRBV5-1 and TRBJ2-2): KAGVTQTPRYLIKTRGQQVTLSCSPISGHRSVSWYQQTPGQGLQFLFEYFSETQRNKGNFPGRFSGRQFSNSRSEMNVSTLELGDSALYLCASSLDGTGELFFGEGSRLTVL.

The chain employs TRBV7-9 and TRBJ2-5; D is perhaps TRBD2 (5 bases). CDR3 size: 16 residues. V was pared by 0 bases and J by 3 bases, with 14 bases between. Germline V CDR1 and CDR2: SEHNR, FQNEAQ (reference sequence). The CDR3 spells CASSLAGRRLEETQYF. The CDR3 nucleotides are TGTGCCAGCAGCTTAGCAGGGAGAAGGCTGGAAGAGACCCAGTACTTC.

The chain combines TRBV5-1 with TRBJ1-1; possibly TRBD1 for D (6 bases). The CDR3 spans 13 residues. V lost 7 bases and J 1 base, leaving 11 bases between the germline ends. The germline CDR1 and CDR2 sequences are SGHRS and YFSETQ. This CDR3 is CASRQTGNTEAFF. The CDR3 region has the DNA TGCGCCAGCCGCCAGACAGGGAACACTGAAGCTTTCTTT.

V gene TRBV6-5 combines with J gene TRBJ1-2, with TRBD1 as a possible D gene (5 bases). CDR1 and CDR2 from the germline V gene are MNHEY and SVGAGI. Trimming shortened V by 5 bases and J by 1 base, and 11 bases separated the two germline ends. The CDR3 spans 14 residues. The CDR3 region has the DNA TGTGCCAGCAGTAGGGCAGGGCTTAACTATGGCTACACCTTC. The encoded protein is CASSRAGLNYGYTF.

Here the CDR3 reads CASSLAAGSSEQYF. CDR3 coding DNA: TGTGCCAGCAGCTTAGCGGCAGGTTCTTCCGAGCAGTACTTC. The J gene is TRBJ2-7, the V gene TRBV7-9; D unresolved. Between the trimmed V and J ends, which lost 0 bases and 6 bases, there was a span of 12 bases. CDR1 is SEHNR and CDR2 is FQNEAQ in the germline V gene (reference sequence). This CDR3 comprises 14 residues.

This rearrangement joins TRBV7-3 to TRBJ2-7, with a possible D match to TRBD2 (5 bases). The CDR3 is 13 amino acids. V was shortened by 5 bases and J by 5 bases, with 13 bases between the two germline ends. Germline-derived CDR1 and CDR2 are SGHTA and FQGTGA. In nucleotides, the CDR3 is TGTGCCAGCAGCCCCGGAGTCGGGGACGAGCAGTACTTC. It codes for CASSPGVGDEQYF.

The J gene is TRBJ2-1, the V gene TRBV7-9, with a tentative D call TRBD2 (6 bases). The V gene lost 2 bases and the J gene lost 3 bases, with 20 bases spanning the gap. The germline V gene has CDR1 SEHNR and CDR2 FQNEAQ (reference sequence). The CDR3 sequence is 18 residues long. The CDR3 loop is CASSLRVYLGSGYNEQFF. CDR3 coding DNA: TGTGCCAGCAGCTTACGTGTCTACTTGGGTAGCGGCTACAATGAGCAGTTCTTC.

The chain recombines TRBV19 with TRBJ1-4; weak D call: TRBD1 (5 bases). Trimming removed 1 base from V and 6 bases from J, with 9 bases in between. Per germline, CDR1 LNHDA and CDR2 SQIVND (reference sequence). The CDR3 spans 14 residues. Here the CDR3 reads CASSIGGPDEKLFF. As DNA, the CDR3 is TGTGCCAGTAGTATAGGGGGCCCAGATGAAAAACTGTTTTTT. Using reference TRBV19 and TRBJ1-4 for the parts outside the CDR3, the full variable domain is DGGITQSPKYLFRKEGQNVTLSCEQNLNHDAMYWYRQDPGQGLRLIYYSQIVNDFQKGDIAEGYSVSREKKESFPLTVTSAQKNPTAFYLCASSIGGPDEKLFFGSGTQLSVL.